Below, 15 T cell receptor beta chains from the same sample are listed, as sequenced in a study of memory CD4+ T cells and cytomegalovirus serostatus. Single viable CD3+CD4+CD8-CD45RO+ cells were sorted as the memory CD4+ T cells. Some clones are missing from TCRdb's copy, which holds only in-frame ones; the method was immunoSEQ multiplex PCR. The table includes about 46,000 clones, roughly 80% detected once. The sample consisted of memory CD4+ T cells from blood. These receptors were taken from an adult in good health and CMV-seronegative.

The chain employs TRBV7-2 and TRBJ2-5, with D perhaps matching TRBD2 (7 bases). CDR1 is SGHTA and CDR2 is FQGNSA in the germline V gene. The V end lost 3 bases, the J end lost 9 bases, and 20 bases lay between the germline ends. The CDR3 has 15 amino acids. In DNA, the CDR3 is TGTGCCAGCAGCTTTCGAGGGGGGGCCCCCCAGGCCCAGTACTTC. Translating gives CASSFRGGAPQAQYF.

V and J are TRBV5-1 and TRBJ2-4; TRBD1 matches at 7 bases. In germline, CDR1 is SGHRS, CDR2 YFSETQ. J gave up 0 bases and V 4 bases, and 4 bases lay outside the gene matches. The CDR3 runs 15 residues. CDR3 DNA: TGCGCCAGCAGCACGACAGGGTTAGCCAAAAACATTCAGTACTTC. Protein sequence: CASSTTGLAKNIQYF.

The J gene is TRBJ1-6, the V gene TRBV7-3, with D hard to call. Trimming shortened V by 3 bases and J by 9 bases, and 9 bases separated the two germline ends. This CDR3 is 13 amino acids long. CDR1 and CDR2 from the germline V gene are SGHTA and FQGTGA. CDR3 loop: CASSFQDGSPLHF. The CDR3 DNA reads as TGTGCCAGCAGCTTCCAGGACGGTTCACCCCTCCACTTT.

The J gene is TRBJ2-5, the V gene TRBV5-6; 9 bases are a match to TRBD2. CDR3 length: 14 amino acids. V gave up 4 bases and J gave up 7 bases; unmatched junction bases: 8. From germline, CDR1 is SGHDT and CDR2 YYEEEE. The DNA for the CDR3 is TGTGCCAGCAGCCGCCGACTAGCGGATGGGACCCAGTACTTC. Its protein is CASSRRLADGTQYF.

This sequence joins TRBV7-8 and TRBJ1-6; TRBD1 is a possible D gene (5 bases). The germline V gene has CDR1 SGHVS and CDR2 FQNEAQ. V was shortened by 1 base and J by 0 bases, with 7 bases between the two germline ends. The CDR3 has 16 residues. CDR3 loop: CASSLVQGSYNSPLHF. The CDR3 nucleotides read TGTGCCAGCAGCTTAGTTCAGGGCTCCTATAATTCACCCCTCCACTTT.

The J gene is TRBJ2-7, the V gene TRBV11-2, with a tentative D call TRBD1 (6 bases). Per the germline V gene, CDR1 is SGHAT and CDR2 is FQNNGV. The length of the CDR3 is 15 residues. V lost 5 bases and J 3 bases, leaving 17 bases between the germline ends. DNA for the CDR3: TGTGCCAGCAGCCTCGCGACAGGCCCGGACTACGAGCAGTACTTC. This sequence encodes CASSLATGPDYEQYF.

This clone came up once. The chain has TRBV6-5 and TRBJ2-1, with 9 nucleotides matching TRBD1. The V segment lost 5 bases and the J segment 9 bases; nucleotides outside the gene matches: 11. This CDR3 region has 15 residues. Germline V gene data show CDR1 as MNHEY and CDR2 as SVGAGI. Here the CDR3 reads CASSPTGTGWSEQFF. DNA of the CDR3: TGTGCCAGCAGTCCTACCGGGACAGGGTGGAGTGAGCAGTTCTTC.

This rearrangement joins TRBV10-3 to TRBJ2-7; 10 bases are a match to TRBD1. The germline V gene encodes CDR1 ENHRY and CDR2 SYGVKD. V was clipped by 6 bases and J by 2 bases; unmatched bases: 13. There are 17 residues in the CDR3. CDR3 protein: CAIRNDGGQGLTYEQYF. CDR3 bases: TGTGCCATCAGAAACGACGGGGGACAGGGGTTAACCTACGAGCAGTACTTC.

This rearrangement joins TRBV4-1 to TRBJ2-5, with unresolved D. Trimming removed 0 bases from V and 2 bases from J, with 10 bases in between. The CDR3 runs 15 residues. CDR1 and CDR2 (germline): MGHRA, YSYEKL. The chain's CDR3 is CASSQDPGLQETQYF. CDR3 nucleotides: TGCGCCAGCAGCCAAGATCCAGGATTACAAGAGACCCAGTACTTC.

The chain uses TRBV7-3 and TRBJ1-1, with D unresolved. The germline gives CDR1 SGHTA, CDR2 FQGTGA. The CDR3 sequence is 13 residues long. Between the trimmed V and J ends, which lost 1 base and 0 bases, there was a span of 3 bases. The chain's CDR3 is CASSLKVNTEAFF. In DNA form, the CDR3 reads TGTGCCAGCAGCTTAAAAGTGAACACTGAAGCTTTCTTT.

The chain carries TRBV2 and TRBJ2-3, with D possibly matching TRBD2 (6 bases). Germline CDR1 reads SNHLY; CDR2 reads FYNNEI. The germline V and J ends were trimmed by 4 bases and 3 bases, with 17 bases remaining between them. CDR3 size: 16 residues. The CDR3 is CASSGFRGTGTDTQYF. CDR3 bases: TGTGCCAGCAGTGGGTTCCGGGGGACGGGGACAGATACGCAGTATTTT.

This clone was seen a handful of times. This sequence joins TRBV18 and TRBJ1-2; 7 bases fit TRBD1. Germline values: CDR1 KGHSH, CDR2 LQKENI. The V gene end was trimmed by 4 bases and the J gene end by 5 bases; junction bases not matched to a gene: 7. The CDR3 spans 14 residues. Written as DNA, the CDR3 is TGTGCCAGCTCACAGGGGGCGAATCAATATGGCTACACCTTC. Translation gives CASSQGANQYGYTF.

This sequence joins TRBV7-9 and TRBJ1-4, with D possibly being TRBD1 (5 bases). V was trimmed by 7 bases and J by 5 bases, leaving 14 bases between them. Germline CDR1 SEHNR, CDR2 FQNEAQ (reference sequence). CDR3 length equals 14 residues. The CDR3 reads CASTPGRQNEKLFF. As DNA, the CDR3 is TGTGCCAGCACCCCGGGACGGCAAAATGAAAAACTGTTTTTT. The full variable domain, completed using reference TRBV7-9 and TRBJ1-4, is DTGVSQNPRHKITKRGQNVTFRCDPISEHNRLYWYRQTLGQGPEFLTYFQNEAQLEKSRLLSDRFSAERPKGSFSTLEIQRTEQGDSAMYLCASTPGRQNEKLFFGSGTQLSVL.

This rearrangement joins TRBV2 to TRBJ2-5; D perhaps matches TRBD1 (5 bases). The CDR3 loop spans 16 amino acids. CDR1 and CDR2 (germline): SNHLY, FYNNEI. Trimming took 1 base from V and 4 from J, leaving 16 bases between them. The CDR3 sequence: CASSEGGNRYRETQYF. In DNA form, the CDR3 reads TGTGCCAGCAGTGAAGGGGGTAACAGGTATAGAGAGACCCAGTACTTC.

This clone was counted only a few times. For the CDR3, the DNA is TGTGCCAGCAGCCAAGCTGGGACAGGCCGAGGCAATGAGCAGTTCTTC. Amino acid sequence: CASSQAGTGRGNEQFF. The chain is built from TRBV7-8 and TRBJ2-1, with TRBD1 matching 8 bases. The CDR3 totals 16 residues. Trimming removed 5 bases from V and 6 bases from J; junction bases left unmatched: 12. CDR1 is SGHVS, CDR2 FQNEAQ, per germline.